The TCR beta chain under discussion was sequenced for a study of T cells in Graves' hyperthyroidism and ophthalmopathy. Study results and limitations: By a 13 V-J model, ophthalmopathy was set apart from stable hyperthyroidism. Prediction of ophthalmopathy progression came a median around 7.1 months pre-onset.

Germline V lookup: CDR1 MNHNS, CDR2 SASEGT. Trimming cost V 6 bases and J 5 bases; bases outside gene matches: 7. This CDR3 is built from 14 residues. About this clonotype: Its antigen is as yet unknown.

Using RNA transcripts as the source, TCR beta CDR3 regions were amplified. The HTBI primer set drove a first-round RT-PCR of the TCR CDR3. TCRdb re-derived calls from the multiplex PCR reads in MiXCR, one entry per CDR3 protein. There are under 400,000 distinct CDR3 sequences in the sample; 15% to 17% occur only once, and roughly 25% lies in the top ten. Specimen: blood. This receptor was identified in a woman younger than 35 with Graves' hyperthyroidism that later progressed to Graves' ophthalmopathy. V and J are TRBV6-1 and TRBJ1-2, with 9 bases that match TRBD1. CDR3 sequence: CASRLRDRAYGYTF. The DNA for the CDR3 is TGTGCCAGCAGACTCCGGGACAGGGCTTATGGCTACACCTTC.